These T cell receptor beta chains were read from a single sample in a study of OX40 agonist ivuxolimab in advanced cancers. Generated by immunoSEQ multiplex PCR, the TCRdb table keeps only in-frame clones and is missing some. The table has 62,000 or so clones, 86% seen once; the top ten hold approximately 2.1%. The sequencing here drew on CD4+ or CD8+ T cells sorted from blood, taken in a trial of the OX40 agonist ivuxolimab. All receptors come from an adult with an advanced solid tumor such as melanoma, head and neck, liver or kidney cancer. CDR3s include the opening cysteine and the closing phenylalanine or tryptophan. A D gene is named only where the DNA matches it firmly. Clone sizes are given selectively: once, few, many, or a class where the clone is expanded.

clone_size j_call v_call d_call cdr3_aa cdr3_nt
. TRBJ1-1 TRBV29-1 . CSLTLVHLNTEAFF TGCAGCTTAACCCTCGTCCACTTGAACACTGAAGCTTTCTTT
few TRBJ2-1 TRBV6-1 TRBD2 CASRSELAGGNEQFF TGTGCCAGCAGATCGGAACTAGCGGGGGGAAATGAGCAGTTCTTC
. TRBJ2-1 TRBV28 TRBD2 CASSGGLAGFNEQFF TGTGCCAGCAGTGGAGGACTAGCGGGATTCAATGAGCAGTTCTTC
. TRBJ2-6 TRBV27 . CASSSRLGSGANVLTF TGTGCCAGCAGTTCTCGGCTGGGCTCTGGGGCCAACGTCCTGACTTTC
once TRBJ2-3 TRBV6-1 TRBD1 CATQTGSTDTQYF TGTGCCACACAGACAGGGAGCACAGATACGCAGTATTTT
. TRBJ1-2 TRBV20-1 . CSASTNYGYTF TGCAGTGCGTCGACTAACTATGGCTACACCTTC
. TRBJ1-2 TRBV2 . CAGSRGGGGYTF TGTGCCGGATCCCGGGGGGGCGGAGGCTACACCTTC
. TRBJ2-5 TRBV19 . CASSIGPQETQYF TGTGCCAGTAGTATCGGCCCCCAAGAGACCCAGTACTTC
. TRBJ1-5 TRBV6-6 . CASSYGARGGNQPQHF TGTGCCAGCAGTTACGGGGCGAGGGGAGGAAATCAGCCCCAGCATTTT
. TRBJ1-1 TRBV18 . CASTPQRNTEAFF TGTGCCAGCACACCACAACGGAACACTGAAGCTTTCTTT
. TRBJ2-3 TRBV15 . CATSYGSDTQYF TGTGCCACCAGCTACGGGTCCGATACGCAGTATTTT
. TRBJ1-5 TRBV6-5 . CASSYARGQPQHF TGTGCCAGCAGTTACGCCCGGGGACAGCCCCAGCATTTT
. TRBJ1-5 TRBV5-5 . CASSVYSNQPQHF TGTGCCAGCAGCGTGTATAGCAATCAGCCCCAGCATTTT
few TRBJ1-5 TRBV19 . CASSMLTSNQPQHF TGTGCCAGTAGTATGCTCACGAGCAATCAGCCCCAGCATTTT
. TRBJ1-4 TRBV7-2 . CASSSDRPYGKLFF TGTGCCAGCAGCTCGGACAGACCTTACGGAAAACTGTTTTTT
. TRBJ2-5 TRBV14 . CASSQNLAETQYF TGTGCCAGCAGCCAAAACCTAGCGGAGACCCAGTACTTC
. TRBJ1-2 TRBV9 . CASSRDGGSGYTF TGTGCCAGCAGTCGCGACGGGGGTTCTGGCTACACCTTC
. TRBJ2-5 TRBV11-2 . CASSPPGLGETQYF TGTGCCAGCAGCCCCCCTGGACTTGGGGAGACCCAGTACTTC
few TRBJ2-2 TRBV19 . CASSVSGGTGELFF TGTGCCAGTAGTGTGTCAGGAGGTACCGGGGAGCTGTTTTTT
few TRBJ2-5 TRBV6-5 TRBD1 CASSRQGARETQYF TGTGCCAGCAGTCGTCAGGGGGCTCGAGAGACCCAGTACTTC
. TRBJ2-1 TRBV27 TRBD2 CASRRPGLAGGNEQFF TGTGCCAGCAGGAGACCGGGACTAGCGGGGGGTAATGAGCAGTTCTTC
few TRBJ2-1 TRBV15 . CATSFGGGGLEQFF TGTGCCACCTCTTTTGGTGGGGGTGGTCTTGAGCAGTTCTTC